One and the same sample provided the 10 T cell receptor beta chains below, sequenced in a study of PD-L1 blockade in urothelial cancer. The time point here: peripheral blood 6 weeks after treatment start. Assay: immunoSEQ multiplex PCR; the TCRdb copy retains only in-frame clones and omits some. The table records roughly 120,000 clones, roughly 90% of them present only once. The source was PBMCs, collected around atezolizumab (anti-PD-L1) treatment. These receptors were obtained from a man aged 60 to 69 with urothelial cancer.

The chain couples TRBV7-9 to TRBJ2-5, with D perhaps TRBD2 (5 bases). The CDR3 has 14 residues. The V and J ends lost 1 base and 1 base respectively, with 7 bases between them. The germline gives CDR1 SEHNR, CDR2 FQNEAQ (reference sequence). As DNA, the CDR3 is TGTGCCAGCAGCTTAGTCGGGGTCCAAGAGACCCAGTACTTC. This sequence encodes CASSLVGVQETQYF.

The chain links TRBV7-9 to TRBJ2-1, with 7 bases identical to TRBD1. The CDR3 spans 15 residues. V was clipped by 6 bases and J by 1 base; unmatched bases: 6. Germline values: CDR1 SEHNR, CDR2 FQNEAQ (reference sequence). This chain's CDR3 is CASSQQGTSYNEQFF. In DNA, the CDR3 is TGTGCCAGCAGTCAACAGGGGACGTCCTACAATGAGCAGTTCTTC.

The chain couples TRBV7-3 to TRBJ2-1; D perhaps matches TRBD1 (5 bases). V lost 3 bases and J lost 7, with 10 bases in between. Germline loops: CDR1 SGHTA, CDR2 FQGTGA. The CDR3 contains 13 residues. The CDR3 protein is CASSFSTENEQFF. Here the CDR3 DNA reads TGTGCCAGCAGCTTTTCGACAGAAAATGAGCAGTTCTTC.

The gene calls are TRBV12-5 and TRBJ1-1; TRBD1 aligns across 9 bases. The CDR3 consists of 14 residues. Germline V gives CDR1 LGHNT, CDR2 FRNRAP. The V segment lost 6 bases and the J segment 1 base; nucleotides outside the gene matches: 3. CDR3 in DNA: TGTGCTAGTGGGTCGGGACAGGGGAACACTGAAGCTTTCTTT. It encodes CASGSGQGNTEAFF.

CDR3 sequence (DNA): TGTGCCAGCAGCCAAGTCTGGACAGGGGGGAACACTGAAGCTTTCTTT. Its protein product is CASSQVWTGGNTEAFF. The chain carries TRBV4-2 and TRBJ1-1, with 10 bases fitting TRBD1. The CDR3 sequence is 16 residues long. The junction had 3 bases not matched to a gene; V was cut back by 1 base and J by 1 base. From germline, CDR1 is LGHNA and CDR2 YNFKEQ.

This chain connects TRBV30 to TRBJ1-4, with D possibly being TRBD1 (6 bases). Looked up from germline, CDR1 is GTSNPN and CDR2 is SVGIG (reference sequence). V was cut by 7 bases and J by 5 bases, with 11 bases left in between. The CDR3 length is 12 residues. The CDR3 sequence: CASGQRNEKLFF. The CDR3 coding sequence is TGTGCCTCCGGACAGAGAAATGAAAAACTGTTTTTT.

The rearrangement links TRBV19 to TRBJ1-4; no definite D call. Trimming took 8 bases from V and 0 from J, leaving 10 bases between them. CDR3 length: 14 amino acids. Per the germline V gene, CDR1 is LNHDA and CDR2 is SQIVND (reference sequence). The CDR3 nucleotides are TGTGCCAGTGAGGGATCCTCAACTAATGAAAAACTGTTTTTT. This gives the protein CASEGSSTNEKLFF. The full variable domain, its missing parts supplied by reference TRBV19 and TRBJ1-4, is DGGITQSPKYLFRKEGQNVTLSCEQNLNHDAMYWYRQDPGQGLRLIYYSQIVNDFQKGDIAEGYSVSREKKESFPLTVTSAQKNPTAFYLCASEGSSTNEKLFFGSGTQLSVL.

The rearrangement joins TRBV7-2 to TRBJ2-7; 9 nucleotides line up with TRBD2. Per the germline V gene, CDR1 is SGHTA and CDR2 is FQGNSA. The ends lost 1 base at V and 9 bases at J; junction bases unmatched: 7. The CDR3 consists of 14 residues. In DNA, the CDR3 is TGTGCCAGCAGCTTAGAAGCGGGGGGAGGCACGCAGTACTTC. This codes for CASSLEAGGGTQYF.

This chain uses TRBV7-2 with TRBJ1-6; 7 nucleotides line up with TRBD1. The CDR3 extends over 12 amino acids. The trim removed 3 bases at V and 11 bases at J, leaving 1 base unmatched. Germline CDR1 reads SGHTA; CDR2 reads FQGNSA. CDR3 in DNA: TGTGCCAGCAGCTTCACAGGGGCACCCCTCCACTTT. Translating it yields CASSFTGAPLHF.

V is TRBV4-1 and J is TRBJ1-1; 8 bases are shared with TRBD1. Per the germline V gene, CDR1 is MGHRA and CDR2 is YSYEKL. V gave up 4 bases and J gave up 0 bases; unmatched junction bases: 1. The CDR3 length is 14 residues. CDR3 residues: CASSPDRVNTEAFF. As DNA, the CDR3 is TGCGCCAGCAGCCCGGACAGGGTGAACACTGAAGCTTTCTTT.